Described below is a single T cell receptor beta chain sequence and its context. The V gene end was trimmed by 2 bases and the J gene end by 2 bases; junction bases not matched to a gene: 4. Germline CDR1 and CDR2: SGHNT and YYREEE (reference sequence). The CDR3 sequence is 15 residues long. The data belong to a study of shared T cell receptors in the human thymus. Profiled with immunoSEQ multiplex PCR; TCRdb holds only in-frame clones, not every one. The sample holds some 760,000 clones; approximately 85% are singletons and the top ten take roughly 0.01%. These data were also filed under a second study, of human thymus T cells. This second study says: Thymus was obtained from resections taken during corrective heart surgery.

The TCR originated in a girl younger than two with a congenital heart defect. This sequence joins TRBV5-4 and TRBJ2-1; 7 bases map to TRBD2. Sequenced: thymocytes. The CDR3 here is CASSFGLAAYNEQFF. In DNA form, the CDR3 reads TGTGCCAGCAGCTTCGGCCTAGCGGCCTACAATGAGCAGTTCTTC.